This is a list of T cell receptor beta chains from one sample in a study of T cell responses to AZD1222 COVID-19 vaccine. The method was immunoSEQ multiplex PCR; TCRdb's version includes in-frame clones alone and lacks a portion of them. The sample has about 70,000 clones, over 80% seen once. Sequencing was performed on peripheral blood, taken on day 0 of AZD1222 vaccination. These receptors came from an adult in good health. CDR3s include the opening cysteine and the closing phenylalanine or tryptophan. The D gene is left open where the match is weak. Expanded clones are given a class, and other clones once, few, many or no size at all.

clone_size j_call cdr3_length d_call v_call cdr3_nt cdr3_aa
. TRBJ1-2 14 . TRBV9 TGTGCCAGCAGCCCCCGGGCTGATTTCTATGGCTACACCTTC CASSPRADFYGYTF
. TRBJ1-1 13 TRBD1 TRBV29-1 TGCAGCGCCGGGACAGGGGACAACACTGAAGCTTTCTTT CSAGTGDNTEAFF
few TRBJ2-7 11 . TRBV20-1 TGCAGTGCTAGAGGGGTGCGCGAGCAGTACTTC CSARGVREQYF
. TRBJ1-1 14 . TRBV18 TGTGCCAGCTCACCACCGGAGTTTTGGGTTGGAGCTTTCTTT CASSPPEFWVGAFF
. TRBJ2-5 14 . TRBV5-1 TGCGCCAGCAGTTTTCTCGGGGTCGGAGAGACCCAGTACTTC CASSFLGVGETQYF
. TRBJ2-2 14 TRBD1 TRBV2 TGTGCCAGCAGTTCGACAGGGGGCGTCGGGGAGCTGTTTTTT CASSSTGGVGELFF
. TRBJ1-1 15 . TRBV5-4 TGTGCCAGCAGCTTGTGGGGCAGGACGAACACTGAAGCTTTCTTT CASSLWGRTNTEAFF
. TRBJ1-3 15 . TRBV11-2 TGTGCCAGCAGCCCCGGGGCGGCCCGATGGAACACCATATATTTT CASSPGAARWNTIYF
. TRBJ1-5 16 . TRBV30 TGTGCCTGGAGTGCCCAGTCGGACAGCCGCAATCAGCCCCAGCATTTT CAWSAQSDSRNQPQHF
. TRBJ2-1 15 . TRBV7-2 TGTGCCAGCAGCTTAGGACAGCCACCCCACAATGAGCAGTTCTTC CASSLGQPPHNEQFF
. TRBJ1-1 12 . TRBV18 TGTGCCAGCTCACCGTCGATGACCGAAGCTTTCTTT CASSPSMTEAFF
. TRBJ2-1 16 TRBD2 TRBV7-9 TGTGCCAGCAGTATTCCCGGACTAGCGGGCACCAATGAGCAGTTCTTC CASSIPGLAGTNEQFF
. TRBJ1-6 16 . TRBV7-2 TGTGCCAGCAGACCCGGCCCAGAGGGGCGGAATTCACCCCTCCACTTT CASRPGPEGRNSPLHF
. TRBJ2-1 15 TRBD2 TRBV7-2 TGTGCCAGCAGCTTAGGGGGTGGGACTAGTACTGAGCAGTTCTTC CASSLGGGTSTEQFF
. TRBJ2-3 14 TRBD2 TRBV7-8 TGTGCCAGCAGCTTTTCGGGGGGGGCGGATACGCAGTATTTT CASSFSGGADTQYF
few TRBJ2-5 15 TRBD1 TRBV19 TGTGCCAGTAGTTCCGGGACAGGGTTGGCGGAGACCCAGTACTTC CASSSGTGLAETQYF
. TRBJ2-1 15 TRBD2 TRBV15 TGTGCCACCAGCAGAGATTTAGCGGGGGTTAATGAGCAGTTCTTC CATSRDLAGVNEQFF
. TRBJ2-1 16 TRBD2 TRBV9 TGTGCCAGCAGCGTAGGAACAGCGGGACCCTACAATGAGCAGTTCTTC CASSVGTAGPYNEQFF
. TRBJ1-1 13 . TRBV10-2 TGCGCCAGCAGTGCTTTGAGGGCCACTGAAGCTTTCTTT CASSALRATEAFF
. TRBJ2-1 16 TRBD1 TRBV11-2 TGTGCCAGCAGCTTAGGGGACAGGCGCTCCTACAATGAGCAGTTCTTC CASSLGDRRSYNEQFF
. TRBJ1-3 16 . TRBV18 TGTGCCAGCTCACCTATTGCCCCCGGAATCGGAAACACCATATATTTT CASSPIAPGIGNTIYF
. TRBJ1-1 11 . TRBV20-1 TGCAGTGCTGCCCCGGGACTTGAAGCTTTCTTT CSAAPGLEAFF
. TRBJ2-7 13 . TRBV5-8 TGTGCCAGCAGCTCAGGAAGGTTTTACGAGCAGTACTTC CASSSGRFYEQYF